This T cell receptor beta chain emerged from a study of cytomegalovirus exposure and HLA in healthy donors. The CDR3 spans 15 residues. Germline V lookup: CDR1 SGHDN, CDR2 FVKESK. V was trimmed by 3 bases and J by 4 bases, leaving 12 bases between them. Vbeta (60) and Jbeta (13) primers were used in the PCR. Clones were sequenced by immunoSEQ multiplex PCR, and TCRdb holds only the in-frame ones, with some missing. This table holds over 120,000 clones, about 74% found once. The specimen sequenced was PBMCs. The chain uses TRBV14 and TRBJ2-2; possible D gene TRBD1, 6 bases. This sequence originates from a man younger than 35 in good health and CMV-seropositive. CDR3 residues: CASSQTGTITGELFF. Here the CDR3 DNA reads TGTGCCAGCAGCCAGACCGGGACAATCACCGGGGAGCTGTTTTTT.